Described below is a single T cell receptor (beta chain) sequence and its context. This clonotype was detected only once. This clone's antigen is unknown. The sample holds no much larger clone one base away, and base qualities are not on file. One read offers little support. The CDR3 sequence holds 14 residues, the cysteine and phenylalanine included. Here the CDR3 DNA is all that survives: 42 bases in frame from base 1. The germline V gene yields SGHRS for CDR1 and YFSETQ for CDR2. V drops 6 bases and J drops 3 bases, leaving 12 bases in between. These data belong to a study of patients and donors after allogeneic stem cell transplantation (dated by TCRdb to 2018 to 2020). Library preparation used RT-PCR. The run used a NextSeq 550. TCRdb reprocessing: public reads trimmed at Q25 with fastp, clones called with MiXCR, in-frame beta chains kept. Here each entry gathers all rows of one CDR3 protein and keeps the most common genes and DNA. Recorded for this sample are about 150,000 distinct CDR3 sequences; about 40% of them occurred a single time. 50% of the sample rests with the top ten.

This chain joins TRBV5-1 to TRBJ2-2; a tentative D call is TRBD1 (7 bases match). This TCR was recovered from a human donor who was either an allogeneic HSCT recipient or a stem cell or donor lymphocyte infusion donor (not recorded which). It is not recorded whose cells these are; they may come from a transplant donor. The sample comprised blood, either unsorted or a sorted T cell fraction (not recorded which). For the CDR3, the sequence is CASTTGDYTGELFF. The DNA is as follows: TGCGCCAGCACAACAGGGGACTACACCGGGGAGCTGTTTTTT.